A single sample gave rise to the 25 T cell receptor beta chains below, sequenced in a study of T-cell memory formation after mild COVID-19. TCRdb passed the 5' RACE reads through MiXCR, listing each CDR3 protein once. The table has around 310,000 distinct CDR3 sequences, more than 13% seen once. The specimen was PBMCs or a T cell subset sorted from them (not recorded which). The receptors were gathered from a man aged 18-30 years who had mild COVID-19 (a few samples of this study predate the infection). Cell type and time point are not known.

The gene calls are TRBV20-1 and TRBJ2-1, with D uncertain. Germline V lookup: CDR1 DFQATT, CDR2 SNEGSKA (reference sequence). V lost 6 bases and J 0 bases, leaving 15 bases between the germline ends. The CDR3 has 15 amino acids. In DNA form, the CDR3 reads TGCAGTGCAAACCCGGACGTAAGCTCCTACAATGAGCAGTTCTTC. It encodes CSANPDVSSYNEQFF.

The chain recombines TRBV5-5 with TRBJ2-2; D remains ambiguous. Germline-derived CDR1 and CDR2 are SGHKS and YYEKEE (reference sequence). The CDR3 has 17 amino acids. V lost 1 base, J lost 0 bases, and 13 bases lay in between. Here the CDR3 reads CASSLSVPSTNTGELFF. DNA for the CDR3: TGTGCCAGCAGCTTGAGTGTGCCCAGCACGAACACCGGGGAGCTGTTTTTT.

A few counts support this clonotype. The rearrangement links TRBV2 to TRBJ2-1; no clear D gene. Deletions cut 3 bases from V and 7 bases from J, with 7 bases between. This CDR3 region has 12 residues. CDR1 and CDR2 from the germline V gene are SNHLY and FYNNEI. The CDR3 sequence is CASSDAVNEQFF. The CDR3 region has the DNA TGTGCCAGCAGTGATGCTGTTAATGAGCAGTTCTTC.

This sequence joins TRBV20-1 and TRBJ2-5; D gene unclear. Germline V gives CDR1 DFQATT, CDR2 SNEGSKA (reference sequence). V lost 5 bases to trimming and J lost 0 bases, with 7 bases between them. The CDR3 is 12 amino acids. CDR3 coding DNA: TGCAGTGCTGCAGGATACCAAGAGACCCAGTACTTC. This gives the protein CSAAGYQETQYF.

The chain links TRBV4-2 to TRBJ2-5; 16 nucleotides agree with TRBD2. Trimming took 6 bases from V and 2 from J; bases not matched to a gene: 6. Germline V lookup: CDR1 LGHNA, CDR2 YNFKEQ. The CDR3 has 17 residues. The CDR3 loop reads CASSSGTSGGEQETQYF. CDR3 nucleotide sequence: TGTGCCAGCAGTTCCGGGACTAGCGGGGGGGAGCAAGAGACCCAGTACTTC.

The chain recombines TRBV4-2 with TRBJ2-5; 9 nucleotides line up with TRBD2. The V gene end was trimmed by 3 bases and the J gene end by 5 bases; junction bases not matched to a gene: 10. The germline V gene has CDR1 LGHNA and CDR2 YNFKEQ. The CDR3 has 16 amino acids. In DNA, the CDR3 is TGTGCCAGCAGCCAGGCTAGCGGGAACCCCGGGGAGACCCAGTACTTC. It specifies CASSQASGNPGETQYF.

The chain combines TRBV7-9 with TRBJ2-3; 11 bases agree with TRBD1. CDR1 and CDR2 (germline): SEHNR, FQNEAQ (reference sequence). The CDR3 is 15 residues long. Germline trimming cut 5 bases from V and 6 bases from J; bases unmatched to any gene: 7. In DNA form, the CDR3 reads TGTGCCAGCAGCAGACCGGGACAGGGGGTCGATACGCAGTATTTT. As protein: CASSRPGQGVDTQYF. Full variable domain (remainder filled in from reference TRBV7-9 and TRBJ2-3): DTGVSQNPRHKITKRGQNVTFRCDPISEHNRLYWYRQTLGQGPEFLTYFQNEAQLEKSRLLSDRFSAERPKGSFSTLEIQRTEQGDSAMYLCASSRPGQGVDTQYFGPGTRLTVL.

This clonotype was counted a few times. As DNA, the CDR3 is TGCGCCAGCAGCCATTACAGGGGGTTGGGACAGCCCCAGCATTTT. This translates into CASSHYRGLGQPQHF. This chain connects TRBV4-1 to TRBJ1-5; 8 bases line up with TRBD1. J gave up 7 bases and V 3 bases, and 8 bases lay outside the gene matches. The length of the CDR3 is 15 residues. Germline CDR1 is MGHRA and CDR2 is YSYEKL.

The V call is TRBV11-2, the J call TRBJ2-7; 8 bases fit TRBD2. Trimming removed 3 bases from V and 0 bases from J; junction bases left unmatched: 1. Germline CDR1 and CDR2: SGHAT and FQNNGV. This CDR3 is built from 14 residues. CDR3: CASSFTSGSYEQYF. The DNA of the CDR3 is TGTGCCAGCAGCTTCACTAGCGGCTCCTACGAGCAGTACTTC.

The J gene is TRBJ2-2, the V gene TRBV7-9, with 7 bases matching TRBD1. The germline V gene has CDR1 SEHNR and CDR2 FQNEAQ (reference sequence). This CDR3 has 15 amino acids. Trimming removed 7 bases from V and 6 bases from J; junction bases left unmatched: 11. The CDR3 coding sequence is TGTGCCAGCACCCACGACAGGGCTGAGGCCGGGGAGCTGTTTTTT. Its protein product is CASTHDRAEAGELFF.

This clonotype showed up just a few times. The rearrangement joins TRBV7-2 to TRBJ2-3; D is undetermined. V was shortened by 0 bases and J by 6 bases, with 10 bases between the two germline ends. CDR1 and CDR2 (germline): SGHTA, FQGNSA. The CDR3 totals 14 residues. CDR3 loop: CASSLATPKDTQYF. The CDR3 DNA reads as TGTGCCAGCAGCTTAGCCACACCTAAGGATACGCAGTATTTT.

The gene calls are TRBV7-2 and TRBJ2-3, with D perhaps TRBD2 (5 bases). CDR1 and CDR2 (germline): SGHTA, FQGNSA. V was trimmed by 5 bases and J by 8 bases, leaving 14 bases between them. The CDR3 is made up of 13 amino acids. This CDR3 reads CASSKNGVSTQYF. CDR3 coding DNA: TGTGCCAGCAGCAAGAACGGGGTTTCTACGCAGTATTTT.

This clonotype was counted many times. The CDR3 DNA reads TGCAGCGCGGACGGGTCGGACACTGAAGCTTTCTTT. It translates to CSADGSDTEAFF. This chain links TRBV29-1 with TRBJ1-1, with unresolved D. The CDR3 is 12 amino acids. Trimming removed 7 bases at V and 3 bases at J, with 12 bases between. The V gene's germline CDR1 is SQVTM and CDR2 ANQGSEA. The variable domain in full, completed from reference TRBV29-1 and TRBJ1-1, reads SAVISQKPSRDICQRGTSLTIQCQVDSQVTMMFWYRQQPGQSLTLIATANQGSEATYESGFVIDKFPISRPNLTFSTLTVSNMSPEDSSIYLCSADGSDTEAFFGQGTRLTVV.

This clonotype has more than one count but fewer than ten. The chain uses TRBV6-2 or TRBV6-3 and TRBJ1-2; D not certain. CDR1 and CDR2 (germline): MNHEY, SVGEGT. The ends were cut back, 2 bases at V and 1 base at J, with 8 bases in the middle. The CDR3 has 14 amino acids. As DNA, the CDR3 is TGTGCCAGCAGTTACGGCGGATTTAACTATGGCTACACCTTC. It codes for CASSYGGFNYGYTF.

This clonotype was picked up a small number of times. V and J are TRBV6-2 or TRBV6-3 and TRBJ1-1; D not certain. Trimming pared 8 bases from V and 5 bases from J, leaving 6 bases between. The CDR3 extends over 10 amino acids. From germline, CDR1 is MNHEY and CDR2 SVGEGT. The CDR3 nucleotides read TGTGCCAGCGTCGGAACTGAAGCTTTCTTT. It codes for CASVGTEAFF.

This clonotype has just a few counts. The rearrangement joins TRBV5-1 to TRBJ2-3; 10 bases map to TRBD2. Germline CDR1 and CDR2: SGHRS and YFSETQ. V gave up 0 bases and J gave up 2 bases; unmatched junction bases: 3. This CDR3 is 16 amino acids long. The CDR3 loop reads CASSLALAGVTDTQYF. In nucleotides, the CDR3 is TGCGCCAGCAGCTTGGCTCTAGCGGGGGTCACAGATACGCAGTATTTT.

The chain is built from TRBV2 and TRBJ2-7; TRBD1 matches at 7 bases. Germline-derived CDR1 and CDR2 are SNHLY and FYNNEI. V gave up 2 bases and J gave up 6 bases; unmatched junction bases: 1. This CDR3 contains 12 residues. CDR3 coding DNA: TGTGCCAGCAGTGAAAACAGGGGCGAGCAGTACTTC. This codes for CASSENRGEQYF.

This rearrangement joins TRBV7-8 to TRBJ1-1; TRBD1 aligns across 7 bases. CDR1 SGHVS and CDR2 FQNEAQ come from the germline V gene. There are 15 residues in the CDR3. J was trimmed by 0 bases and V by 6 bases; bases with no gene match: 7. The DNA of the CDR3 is TGTGCCAGCAGGCAAGACAGGGTTTTGAACACTGAAGCTTTCTTT. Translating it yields CASRQDRVLNTEAFF.

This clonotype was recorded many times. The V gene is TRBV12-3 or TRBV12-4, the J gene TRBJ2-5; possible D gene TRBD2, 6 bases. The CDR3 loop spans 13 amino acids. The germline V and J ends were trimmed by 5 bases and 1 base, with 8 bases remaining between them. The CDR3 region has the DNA TGTGCCAGCAGTAGCGGGTTCCAAGAGACCCAGTACTTC. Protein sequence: CASSSGFQETQYF.

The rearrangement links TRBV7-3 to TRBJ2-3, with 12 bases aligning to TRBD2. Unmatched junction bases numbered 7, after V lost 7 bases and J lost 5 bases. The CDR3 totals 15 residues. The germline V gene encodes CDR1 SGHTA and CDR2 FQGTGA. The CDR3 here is CASTLAGGPEDTQYF. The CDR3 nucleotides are TGTGCCAGCACCCTAGCGGGGGGGCCAGAAGATACGCAGTATTTT.

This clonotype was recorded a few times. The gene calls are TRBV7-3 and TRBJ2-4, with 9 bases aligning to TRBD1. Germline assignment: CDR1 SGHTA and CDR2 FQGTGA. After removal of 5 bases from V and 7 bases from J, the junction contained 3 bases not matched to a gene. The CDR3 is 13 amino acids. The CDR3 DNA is TGTGCCAGCAGCCCCGACAGGGGGAACATTCAGTACTTC. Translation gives CASSPDRGNIQYF.

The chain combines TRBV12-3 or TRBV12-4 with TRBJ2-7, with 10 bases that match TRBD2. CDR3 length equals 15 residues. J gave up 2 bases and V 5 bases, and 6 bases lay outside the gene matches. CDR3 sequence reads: CASSTLAGGPYEQYF. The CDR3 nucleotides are TGTGCCAGCAGTACATTAGCGGGGGGCCCCTACGAGCAGTACTTC.

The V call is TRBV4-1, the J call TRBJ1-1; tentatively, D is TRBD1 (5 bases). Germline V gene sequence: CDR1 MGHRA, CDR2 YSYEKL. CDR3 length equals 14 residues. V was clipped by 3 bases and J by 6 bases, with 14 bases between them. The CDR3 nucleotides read TGCGCCAGCAGCCAGAATACAGGATCGGCTGAAGCTTTCTTT. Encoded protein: CASSQNTGSAEAFF.

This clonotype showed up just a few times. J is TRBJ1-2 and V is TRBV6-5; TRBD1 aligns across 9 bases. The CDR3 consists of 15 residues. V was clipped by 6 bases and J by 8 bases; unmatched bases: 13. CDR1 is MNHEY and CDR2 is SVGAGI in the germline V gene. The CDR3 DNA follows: TGTGCCAGCAGCTCCTCGGGACAGGGATCAAGGGGCTACACCTTC. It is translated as CASSSSGQGSRGYTF.

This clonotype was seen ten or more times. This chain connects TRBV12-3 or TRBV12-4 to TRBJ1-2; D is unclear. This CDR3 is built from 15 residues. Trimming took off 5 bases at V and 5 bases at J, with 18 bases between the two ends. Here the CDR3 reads CASSTGPIFSYGYTF. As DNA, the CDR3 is TGTGCCAGCAGTACCGGACCGATTTTTAGTTATGGCTACACCTTC.